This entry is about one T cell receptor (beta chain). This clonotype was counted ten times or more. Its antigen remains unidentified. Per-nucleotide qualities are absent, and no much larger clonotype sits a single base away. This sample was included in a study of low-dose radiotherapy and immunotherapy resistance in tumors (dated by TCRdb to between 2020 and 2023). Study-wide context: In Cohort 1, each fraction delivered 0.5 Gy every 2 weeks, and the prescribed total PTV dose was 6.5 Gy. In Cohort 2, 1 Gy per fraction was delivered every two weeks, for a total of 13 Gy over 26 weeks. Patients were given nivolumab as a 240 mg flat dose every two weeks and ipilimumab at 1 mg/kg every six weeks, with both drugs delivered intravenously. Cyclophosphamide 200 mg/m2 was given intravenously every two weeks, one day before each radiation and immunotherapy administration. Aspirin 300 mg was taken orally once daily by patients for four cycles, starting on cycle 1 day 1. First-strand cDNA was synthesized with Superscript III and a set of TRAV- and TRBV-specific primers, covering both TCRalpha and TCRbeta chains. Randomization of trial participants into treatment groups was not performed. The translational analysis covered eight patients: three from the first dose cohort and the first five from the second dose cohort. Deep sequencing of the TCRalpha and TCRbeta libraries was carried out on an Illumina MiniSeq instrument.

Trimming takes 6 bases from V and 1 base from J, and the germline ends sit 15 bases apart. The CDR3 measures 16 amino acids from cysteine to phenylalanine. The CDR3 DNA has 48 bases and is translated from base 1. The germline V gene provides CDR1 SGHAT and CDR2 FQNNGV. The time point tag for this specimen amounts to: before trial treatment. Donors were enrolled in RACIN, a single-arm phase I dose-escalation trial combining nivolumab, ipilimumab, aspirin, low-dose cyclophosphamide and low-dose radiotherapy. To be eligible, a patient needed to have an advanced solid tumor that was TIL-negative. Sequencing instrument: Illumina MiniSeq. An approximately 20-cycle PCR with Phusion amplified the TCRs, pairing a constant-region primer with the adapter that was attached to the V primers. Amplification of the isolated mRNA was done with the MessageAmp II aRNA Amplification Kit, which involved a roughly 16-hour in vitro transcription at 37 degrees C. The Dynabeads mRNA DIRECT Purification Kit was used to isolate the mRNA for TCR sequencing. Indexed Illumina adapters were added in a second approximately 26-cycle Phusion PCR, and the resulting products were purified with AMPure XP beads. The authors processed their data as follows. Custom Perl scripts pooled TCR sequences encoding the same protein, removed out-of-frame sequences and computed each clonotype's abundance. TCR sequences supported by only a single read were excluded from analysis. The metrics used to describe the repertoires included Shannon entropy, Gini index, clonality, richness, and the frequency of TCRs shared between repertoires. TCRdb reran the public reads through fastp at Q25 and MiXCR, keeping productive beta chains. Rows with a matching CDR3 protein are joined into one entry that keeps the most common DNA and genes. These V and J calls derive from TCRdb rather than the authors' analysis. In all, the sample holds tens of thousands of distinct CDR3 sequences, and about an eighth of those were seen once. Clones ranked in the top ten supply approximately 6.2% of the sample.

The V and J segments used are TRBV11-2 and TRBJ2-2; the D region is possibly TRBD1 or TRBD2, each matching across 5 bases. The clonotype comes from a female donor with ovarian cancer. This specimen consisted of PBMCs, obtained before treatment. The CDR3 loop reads CASRYPGRRNTGELFF. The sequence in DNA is TGTGCCAGCAGATATCCGGGACGGCGGAACACCGGGGAGCTGTTTTTT.